Shown below are 23 T cell receptor beta chains from a single sample sequenced in a study of cytomegalovirus exposure and HLA in healthy donors. PCR employed 60 Vbeta and 13 Jbeta primers. Repertoires were generated with immunoSEQ multiplex PCR, while TCRdb's copy carries only in-frame clones and drops some. The sample lists roughly 110,000 clones, approximately 58% occurring once. The sequenced sample was PBMCs. These receptors all stem from a woman between 25 and 40 years old in good health and CMV-seronegative.

The chain carries TRBV13 and TRBJ2-7; D not resolved. Per the germline V gene, CDR1 is PRHDT and CDR2 is FYEKMQ (reference sequence). V was trimmed by 2 bases and J by 7 bases, leaving 9 bases between them. The CDR3 is 12 amino acids. The CDR3 spells CASSLTYGEQYF. CDR3 sequence (DNA): TGTGCCAGCAGCTTAACTTATGGTGAGCAGTACTTC.

This chain joins TRBV5-1 and TRBJ1-2; 10 bases line up with TRBD1. This CDR3 has 15 residues. V lost 4 bases to trimming and J lost 8 bases; unmatched junction nucleotides: 11. Looked up from germline, CDR1 is SGHRS and CDR2 is YFSETQ. In nucleotides, the CDR3 is TGCGCCAGCAGCGCAACGACAGGGGGCGGCAAGGGCTACACCTTC. This translates into CASSATTGGGKGYTF.

The rearrangement links TRBV30 to TRBJ2-3, with 12 nucleotides matching TRBD2. The germline CDR1 and CDR2 sequences are GTSNPN and SVGIG (reference sequence). After removal of 1 base from V and 5 bases from J, the junction contained 1 base not matched to a gene. The CDR3 consists of 14 residues. DNA of the CDR3: TGTGCCTGGAGTGCTAGCGGGGGGGGAGATACGCAGTATTTT. Its protein is CAWSASGGGDTQYF.

The J gene is TRBJ2-7, the V gene TRBV5-4; possible D gene TRBD2, 6 bases. Germline assignment: CDR1 SGHNT and CDR2 YYREEE (reference sequence). This CDR3 is built from 14 residues. V shed 0 bases and J shed 1 base, with 8 bases lying between them. CDR3 DNA: TGTGCCAGCAGCTTGGTTGGACTATCCTACGAGCAGTACTTC. As protein: CASSLVGLSYEQYF.

The chain has TRBV18 and TRBJ1-4; TRBD1 is a possible D gene (5 bases). The germline V gene encodes CDR1 KGHSH and CDR2 LQKENI. The CDR3 has 12 amino acids. V shed 8 bases and J shed 7 bases, with 11 bases lying between them. The chain's CDR3 is CASGGGTEKLFF. CDR3 sequence (DNA): TGTGCCAGCGGTGGAGGGACTGAAAAACTGTTTTTT.

A note on this clone: At one boundary the junction diverges from the germline segment, which might be a read error. The rearrangement uses TRBV7-7 and TRBJ2-7; possibly TRBD2 for D (5 bases). CDR3 size: 14 residues. The germline gives CDR1 SSHAT, CDR2 FNYEAQ (reference sequence). The CDR3 spells CASSLDGVRGEQYF. The DNA of the CDR3 is TGTGCTAGCAGCTTAGATGGGGTACGGGGCGAGCAGTACTTC.

The chain is built from TRBV30 and TRBJ1-3; 7 bases are a match to TRBD1. J gave up 4 bases and V 3 bases, and 6 bases lay outside the gene matches. Germline assignment: CDR1 GTSNPN and CDR2 SVGIG (reference sequence). The CDR3 contains 14 residues. CDR3 coding DNA: TGTGCCTGGAGCAGCAGGGGGTCGGGAAACACCATATATTTT. It encodes CAWSSRGSGNTIYF.

This clone was counted between two and nine times. The chain links TRBV7-9 to TRBJ2-3; TRBD2 matches at 9 bases. V lost 5 bases to trimming and J lost 3 bases; unmatched junction nucleotides: 9. CDR1 SEHNR and CDR2 FQNEAQ come from the germline V gene (reference sequence). CDR3 length: 16 amino acids. The CDR3 sequence: CASSLRAGGGTDTQYF. DNA of the CDR3: TGTGCCAGCAGCCTTAGAGCGGGAGGAGGGACAGATACGCAGTATTTT.

The chain combines TRBV10-3 with TRBJ2-3; 14 bases fit TRBD2. CDR1 and CDR2 from the germline V gene are ENHRY and SYGVKD. J lost 5 bases, V lost 4 bases, and 2 bases had no gene match. The CDR3 totals 15 residues. CDR3 coding DNA: TGTGCCATCAGTGCGACTAGCGGGAGGGAAGATACGCAGTATTTT. Encoded protein: CAISATSGREDTQYF.

The gene calls are TRBV5-1 and TRBJ2-7; TRBD2 agrees at 12 bases. This CDR3 has 14 residues. With V trimmed by 4 bases and J by 2 bases, 1 base remained unmatched. The germline V gene encodes CDR1 SGHRS and CDR2 YFSETQ. The CDR3 protein is CASSRTSGAYEQYF. CDR3 bases: TGCGCCAGCAGCCGGACTAGCGGGGCCTACGAGCAGTACTTC.

The chain combines TRBV9 with TRBJ2-1; the match to TRBD2 covers 9 bases. J gave up 9 bases and V 4 bases, and 5 bases lay outside the gene matches. Germline CDR1 SGDLS, CDR2 YYNGEE. CDR3 length: 13 residues. The CDR3 nucleotides are TGTGCCAGCAGCAAGGCAGCGGGAGGTGAGCAGTTCTTC. Its protein is CASSKAAGGEQFF.

The rearrangement joins TRBV6-1 to TRBJ2-2; the D gene is possibly TRBD1 (5 bases). CDR1 MNHNS and CDR2 SASEGT come from the germline V gene. The ends were cut back, 5 bases at V and 2 bases at J, with 12 bases in the middle. The CDR3 contains 15 residues. CDR3 in amino acids: CASSPGRANTGELFF. The CDR3, as DNA: TGTGCCAGCAGTCCCGGCAGGGCCAACACCGGGGAGCTGTTTTTT.

The chain joins TRBV28 to TRBJ1-1; D gene unclear. Germline V CDR1 and CDR2: MDHEN, SYDVKM. The CDR3 spans 13 residues. Trimming took off 7 bases at V and 1 base at J, with 10 bases between the two ends. Here the CDR3 reads CASTLGRNTEAFF. CDR3 in DNA: TGTGCCAGCACCTTGGGCAGGAACACTGAAGCTTTCTTT.

The gene calls are TRBV15 and TRBJ2-1; 7 bases agree with TRBD2. Germline loops: CDR1 LNHNV, CDR2 YYDKDF (reference sequence). The CDR3 length is 18 residues. The trim removed 1 base at V and 7 bases at J, leaving 16 bases unmatched. In DNA, the CDR3 is TGTGCCACCAGCAGAGGTAGCGGGTCAACCACTTCCGAGAATGAGCAGTTCTTC. This translates into CATSRGSGSTTSENEQFF.

The chain carries TRBV11-2 and TRBJ1-2, with D maybe TRBD1 (6 bases). This CDR3 comprises 13 residues. Germline CDR1 reads SGHAT; CDR2 reads FQNNGV. Trimming stripped 4 bases from V and 8 bases from J, with 14 bases between. In nucleotides, the CDR3 is TGTGCCAGCAGCTCCCCGGGGGGCTTGGGCTACACCTTC. This codes for CASSSPGGLGYTF. The full variable domain, in which reference TRBV11-2 and TRBJ1-2 provide the parts outside the CDR3, is EAGVAQSPRYKIIEKRQSVAFWCNPISGHATLYWYQQILGQGPKLLIQFQNNGVVDDSQLPKDRFSAERLKGVDSTLKIQPAKLEDSAVYLCASSSPGGLGYTFGSGTRLTVV.

The rearrangement joins TRBV7-9 to TRBJ2-3; the match to TRBD2 covers 15 bases. V was pared by 4 bases and J by 6 bases, with 5 bases of the junction left unmatched. CDR3 length: 16 amino acids. Germline loops: CDR1 SEHNR, CDR2 FQNEAQ (reference sequence). The CDR3 coding sequence is TGTGCCAGCAGCTATCGGACTAGCGGGAGGGCGGATACGCAGTATTTT. Translating gives CASSYRTSGRADTQYF.

Concerning this clone itself: The same CDR3 also results from other DNA sequences found in this sample. The chain recombines TRBV5-1 with TRBJ1-6; TRBD1 agrees at 8 bases. Looked up from germline, CDR1 is SGHRS and CDR2 is YFSETQ. V shed 0 bases, J shed 7 bases, and the junction held 0 bases outside the gene matches. CDR3 length: 14 residues. The CDR3 sequence is CASSLGQGNSPLHF. The CDR3, as DNA: TGCGCCAGCAGCTTGGGACAGGGGAATTCACCCCTCCACTTT.

The chain employs TRBV7-9 and TRBJ2-3; D perhaps matches TRBD2 (6 bases). V shed 4 bases and J shed 2 bases, with 22 bases lying between them. Germline values: CDR1 SEHNR, CDR2 FQNEAQ (reference sequence). The CDR3 consists of 18 residues. In nucleotides, the CDR3 is TGTGCCAGCAGCTGGTGGGAACAGCGGGCTACTACCACAGATACGCAGTATTTT. This gives the protein CASSWWEQRATTTDTQYF.

With regard to this clone: An end of the junction differs from the germline gene, which may be a read error. At the DNA level, this CDR3 is encoded by other sequences in the same sample as well. The rearrangement joins TRBV6-5 to TRBJ1-2; a weak D match, TRBD1 (5 bases). Looked up from germline, CDR1 is MNHEY and CDR2 is SVGAGI. This CDR3 contains 14 residues. The CDR3 DNA reads TGCGCCAGCAGTTACAGGCAGGGCGGCTATGGCTACACCTTC. Protein product: CASSYRQGGYGYTF.

The chain links TRBV4-1 to TRBJ2-3; TRBD2 aligns across 7 bases. V trimming: 4 bases; J trimming: 2 bases; junction bases outside the gene matches: 9. This CDR3 region has 16 residues. Germline V gene sequence: CDR1 MGHRA, CDR2 YSYEKL. The CDR3 bases are TGCGCCAGCAGCCCCCTAAGGACTAGTGCCACAGATACGCAGTATTTT. It is translated as CASSPLRTSATDTQYF.

This clone was observed a handful of times. The chain uses TRBV27 and TRBJ1-1, with D unclear. The V end was cut by 3 bases, the J end by 3 bases, with 8 bases between. Germline CDR1 is MNHEY and CDR2 is SMNVEV (reference sequence). This CDR3 has 13 amino acids. CDR3 sequence reads: CASSLNGDTEAFF. The CDR3, as DNA: TGTGCCAGCAGTTTGAATGGAGACACTGAAGCTTTCTTT.

This rearrangement joins TRBV4-3 to TRBJ2-1; 12 nucleotides agree with TRBD2. Germline V gene data show CDR1 as LGHNA and CDR2 as YSLEER. This CDR3 is built from 16 residues. The V and J ends lost 1 base and 9 bases, in that order; junction bases with no gene match: 7. The CDR3 DNA sequence: TGCGCCAGCAGCCAAGGGACTAGCGGGATAAAAGCTGAGCAGTTCTTC. It codes for CASSQGTSGIKAEQFF.

This clone was detected only a few times. The CDR3 loop reads CASSYWAGAAGTEAFF. The CDR3 coding sequence is TGTGCCAGCAGTTACTGGGCAGGGGCGGCGGGCACTGAAGCTTTCTTT. The chain employs TRBV6-5 and TRBJ1-1; the D gene is possibly TRBD1 (6 bases). V lost 1 base, J lost 4 bases, and 16 bases lay in between. CDR3 length: 16 amino acids. The V gene's germline CDR1 is MNHEY and CDR2 SVGAGI.